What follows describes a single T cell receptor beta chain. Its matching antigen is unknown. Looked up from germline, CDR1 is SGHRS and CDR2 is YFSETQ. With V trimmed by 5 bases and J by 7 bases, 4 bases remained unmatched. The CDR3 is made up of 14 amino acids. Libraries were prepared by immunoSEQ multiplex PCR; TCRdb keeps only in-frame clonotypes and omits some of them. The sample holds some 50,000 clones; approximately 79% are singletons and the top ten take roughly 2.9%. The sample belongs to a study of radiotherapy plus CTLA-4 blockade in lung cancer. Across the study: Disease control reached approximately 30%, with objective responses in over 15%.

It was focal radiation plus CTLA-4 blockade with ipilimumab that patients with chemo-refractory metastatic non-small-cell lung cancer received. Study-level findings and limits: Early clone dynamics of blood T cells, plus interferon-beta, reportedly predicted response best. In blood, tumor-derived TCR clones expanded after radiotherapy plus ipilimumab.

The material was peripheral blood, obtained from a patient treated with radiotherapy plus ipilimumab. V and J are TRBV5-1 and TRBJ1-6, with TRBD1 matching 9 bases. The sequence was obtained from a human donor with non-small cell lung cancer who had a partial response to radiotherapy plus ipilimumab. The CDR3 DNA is TGCGCCAGCAGGCTGGACAGGGGAAATTCACCCCTCCACTTT. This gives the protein CASRLDRGNSPLHF.